These 5 T cell receptor beta chains originate from one sample sequenced in a study of CD8 T cells in Susac syndrome (dated by TCRdb to between 2017 and 2020). Receptors were amplified or captured by the immunoSEQ multiplex PCR assay. RNA was extracted using the RNeasy kit, and roughly 0.45 to 1 microgram was reverse transcribed with random hexamers. In-frame beta chains were kept once TCRdb had trimmed the public reads at Q25 with fastp and called clones with MiXCR. Duplicate CDR3 protein sequences are folded into a single record with the most common DNA and genes. This sample holds hundreds of thousands of distinct CDR3 sequences; approximately 94% were observed only once. The top ten clonotypes cover 0.15% to 0.2% of the sample. The specimen sequenced was CD4+ T cells from PBMCs. Receptors were obtained from a human donor with Susac syndrome.

The gene calls are TRBV7-2 and TRBJ1-1; 7 nucleotides agree with TRBD1. Germline V gives CDR1 SGHTA, CDR2 FQGNSA. This CDR3 has 14 residues. The V segment lost 3 bases and the J segment 3 bases; nucleotides outside the gene matches: 4. CDR3: CASSFPQGYTEAFF. DNA of the CDR3: TGTGCCAGCAGCTTCCCACAGGGGTACACTGAAGCTTTCTTT.

The chain is built from TRBV4-2 and TRBJ2-1; D call uncertain. The CDR3 is 14 amino acids. Germline values: CDR1 LGHNA, CDR2 YNFKEQ. Trimming left V 0 bases short and J 6 bases short, with 9 bases between. The CDR3, as DNA: TGTGCCAGCAGCCAAGAGGTAAACCCCAATGAGCAGTTCTTC. Amino acids: CASSQEVNPNEQFF.

The chain recombines TRBV7-2 with TRBJ2-3; tentative D call: TRBD1 (5 bases). CDR1 is SGHTA and CDR2 is FQGNSA in the germline V gene. V was pared by 4 bases and J by 0 bases, with 8 bases between. CDR3 length equals 14 residues. CDR3 loop: CASSSQGSTDTQYF. In nucleotides, the CDR3 is TGTGCCAGCAGCTCCCAGGGTAGCACAGATACGCAGTATTTT.

The rearrangement uses TRBV7-9 and TRBJ2-7; D perhaps matches TRBD2 (6 bases). The CDR3 has 13 residues. V shed 2 bases and J shed 3 bases, with 8 bases lying between them. Germline loops: CDR1 SEHNR, CDR2 FQNEAQ (reference sequence). The CDR3 bases are TGTGCCAGCAGCTTATCGGAGGGCTACGAGCAGTACTTC. It encodes CASSLSEGYEQYF.

The chain is built from TRBV13 and TRBJ2-6; D not resolved. Germline values: CDR1 PRHDT, CDR2 FYEKMQ (reference sequence). This CDR3 spans 15 amino acids. V was trimmed by 5 bases and J by 4 bases, leaving 12 bases between them. CDR3 protein: CASSPYLRGANVLTF. CDR3 DNA sequence: TGTGCCAGCAGCCCCTACCTACGCGGGGCCAACGTCCTGACTTTC.